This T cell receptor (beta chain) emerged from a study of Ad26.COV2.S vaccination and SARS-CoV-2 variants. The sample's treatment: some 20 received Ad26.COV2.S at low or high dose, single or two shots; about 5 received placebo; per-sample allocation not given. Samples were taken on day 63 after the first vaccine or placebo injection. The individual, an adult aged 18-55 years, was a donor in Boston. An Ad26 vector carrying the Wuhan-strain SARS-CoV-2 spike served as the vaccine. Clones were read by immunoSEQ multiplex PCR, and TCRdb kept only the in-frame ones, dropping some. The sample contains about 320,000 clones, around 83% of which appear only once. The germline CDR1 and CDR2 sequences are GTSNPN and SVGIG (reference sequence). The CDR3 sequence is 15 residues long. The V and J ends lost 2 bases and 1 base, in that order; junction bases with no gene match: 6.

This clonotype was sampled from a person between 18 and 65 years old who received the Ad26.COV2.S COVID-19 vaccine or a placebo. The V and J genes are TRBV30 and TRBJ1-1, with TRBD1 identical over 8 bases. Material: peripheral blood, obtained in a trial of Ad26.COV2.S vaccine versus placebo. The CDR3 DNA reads TGTGCCTGGAGTCCCACCGACAGGGGGAACACTGAAGCTTTCTTT. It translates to CAWSPTDRGNTEAFF.